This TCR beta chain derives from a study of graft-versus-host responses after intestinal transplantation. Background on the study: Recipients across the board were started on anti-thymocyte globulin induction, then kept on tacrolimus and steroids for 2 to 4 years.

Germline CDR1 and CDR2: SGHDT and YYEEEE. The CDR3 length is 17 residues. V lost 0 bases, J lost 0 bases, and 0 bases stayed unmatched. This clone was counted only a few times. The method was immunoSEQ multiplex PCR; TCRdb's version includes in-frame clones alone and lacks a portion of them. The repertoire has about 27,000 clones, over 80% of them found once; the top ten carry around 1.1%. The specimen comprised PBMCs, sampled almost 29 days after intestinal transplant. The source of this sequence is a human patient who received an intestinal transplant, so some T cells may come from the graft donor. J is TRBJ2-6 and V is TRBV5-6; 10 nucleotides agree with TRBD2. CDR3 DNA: TGTGCCAGCAGCTTGGTAGCGGGGGGCTCTGGGGCCAACGTCCTGACTTTC. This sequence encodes CASSLVAGGSGANVLTF. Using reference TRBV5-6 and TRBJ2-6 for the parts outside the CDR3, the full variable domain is DAGVTQSPTHLIKTRGQQVTLRCSPKSGHDTVSWYQQALGQGPQFIFQYYEEEERQRGNFPDRFSGHQFPNYSSELNVNALLLGDSALYLCASSLVAGGSGANVLTFGAGSRLTVL.